The 4 T cell receptor beta chains below were found in one sample sequenced in a study of T cell changes during pregnancy in multiple sclerosis. Sequenced by immunoSEQ multiplex PCR; TCRdb stores in-frame clones only, minus some. Of fewer than 55,000 clones detected, roughly 90% appear once; the ten largest clones hold 4.7%. Sequences were derived from peripheral blood, sampled in the second trimester of pregnancy. The receptors shown here come from a female donor in good health, enrolled as a control in a pregnancy study.

The V call is TRBV11-2, the J call TRBJ2-7, with D unresolved. V lost 1 base to trimming and J lost 3 bases, with 10 bases between them. There are 14 residues in the CDR3. Germline values: CDR1 SGHAT, CDR2 FQNNGV. CDR3 sequence reads: CASSLGRDIYEQYF. DNA of the CDR3: TGTGCCAGCAGCTTAGGTCGAGATATCTACGAGCAGTACTTC.

The chain couples TRBV15 to TRBJ1-4; 9 bases are a match to TRBD1. The CDR3 sequence is 13 residues long. Trimming cost V 9 bases and J 5 bases; bases outside gene matches: 4. The V gene's germline CDR1 is LNHNV and CDR2 YYDKDF (reference sequence). CDR3 in amino acids: CATTDRGNEKLFF. In nucleotides, the CDR3 is TGTGCCACAACCGACAGGGGGAATGAAAAACTGTTTTTT.

V and J are TRBV6-5 and TRBJ2-1; no reliable D call. CDR1 is MNHEY, CDR2 SVGAGI, per germline. This CDR3 is 14 amino acids long. V lost 3 bases and J lost 4, with 10 bases in between. The CDR3 DNA follows: TGTGCCAGCAGTTATTCGGAGTCTTACAATGAGCAGTTCTTC. Its protein is CASSYSESYNEQFF.

This chain's CDR3 is CASSRGAGELFF. CDR3 nucleotide sequence: TGTGCCAGCAGTCGGGGGGCCGGGGAGCTGTTTTTT. The chain links TRBV25-1 to TRBJ2-2; TRBD2 matches 7 bases. This CDR3 has 12 amino acids. The germline V gene has CDR1 MGHDK and CDR2 SYGVNS. The junction had 0 bases not matched to a gene; V was cut back by 5 bases and J by 6 bases.